The T cell receptor beta chain under discussion was sequenced for a study of blood T cell repertoires in COVID-19. Study-level background: Sources were T cells, B-cell-depleted T cells, or PBMCs; the material itself was cDNA or gDNA.

Method: immunoSEQ multiplex PCR; TCRdb's copy keeps in-frame clones and lacks some. In the table there are about 440,000 clones, roughly 87% of which are singletons. The CDR3 has 14 residues. Trimming took 3 bases from V and 11 from J, leaving 20 bases between them. Germline lookup yields CDR1 GTSNPN and CDR2 SVGIG (reference sequence). Participants were aged about 18 to 90 years, lived in roughly 23 US areas, and enrolled virtually. Which cohort a participant joined came from the clinical history participants gave. This chain joins TRBV30 and TRBJ2-1; D might be TRBD2 (5 bases). The clonotype was recovered from a woman aged 18-35 years with acute COVID-19. Sequencing used PBMCs or T cells enriched from blood (not recorded which). In DNA, the CDR3 is TGTGCCTGGAGCGCTCCCCTTCGGACTGGTCAGCAGTTCTTC. It yields the protein CAWSAPLRTGQQFF.